This T cell receptor (beta chain) was captured by sequencing in a study of OX40 agonist ivuxolimab in advanced cancers. Regarding the study in general: Ivuxolimab was a fully human IgG2 agonistic monoclonal antibody targeting the costimulatory receptor OX40 (CD134). Of the 50 to 55 patients in dose escalation, some 20 had hepatocellular carcinoma, some 15 had melanoma, 9 had renal cell carcinoma and 9 had head and neck cancer. The paper reports the monotherapy dose-escalation portion (N of about 56 patients) of the phase I ivuxolimab trial. Intravenous ivuxolimab was administered to patients every 2 weeks at six dose levels: 0.01, 0.1, 0.3, 1.5, 3 and 10 mg/kg. In the dose-escalation cohort, 82.7% of patients were male, and the mean age was approximately 64 years, with a range of roughly 20 to 79. Peripheral TCRbeta sequencing aimed to test whether ivuxolimab altered TCR sequence diversity and caused clonal T-cell expansion. Patients were allowed to have had prior anti-PD-1, anti-PD-L1 or anti-CTLA-4 therapy, and roughly 40% of the dose-escalation patients had been treated with checkpoint inhibitors. Partial responses occurred in three dose-escalation patients, of whom one had hepatocellular carcinoma and two had cutaneous melanoma. Summary of the overall study and its limitations: The antigen specificity of the peripheral T cells that underwent clonal expansion was not determined. At doses of 0.1 to 3.0 mg/kg, clonal expansion of both CD4+ and CD8+ blood T cells was observed from baseline to week 6. Partial responders in the 0.1-3.0 mg/kg groups had among the lowest normalized peripheral clonal expansion, especially among CD8+ T cells. Low levels of normalized T-cell clonal expansion were also seen in some patients who did not respond. After ivuxolimab, CD8+ T cells had more expanded clones than CD4+ T cells on average.

The trial excluded patients who had a history of autoimmune disease or were on systemic immunosuppression. Peripheral blood for TCR sequencing was drawn from every dose cohort at baseline, at cycle 4 day 1 and at cycle 7 day 1. Samples came from an open-label, multicenter, first-in-human phase I dose-escalation trial of ivuxolimab. Adults with locally advanced or metastatic melanoma, renal cell, hepatocellular, or head and neck squamous cell carcinoma were enrolled in the trial. CD4+ and CD8+ T cells were sorted separately from peripheral blood before TCR sequencing. CDR1 is given as SEHNR and CDR2 as FQNEAQ, both from the germline V gene (reference sequence). Trimming takes 5 bases from V and 0 bases from J, and the germline ends sit 14 bases apart. The CDR3 covers 16 residues, taking in both the cysteine and the phenylalanine. Solely the CDR3 DNA is kept, with 48 bases framed from the first base.

Genomic DNA was extracted from sorted cells for sequencing of the TCRbeta CDR3 region. TCRbeta CDR3 regions were sequenced using the immunoSEQ Assay. The immuneACCESS repertoire file appears here via TCRdb, limited to in-frame rearrangements. These files lack a portion of the clones; in checked studies, under half of the deficit traces to unresolved V genes, and the cause of the others is not known. This sample is represented by 50,000 to 65,000 clones; about 92% of them were singletons. The top ten clones comprise around 15% of the sample. In regard to this clone: Its antigen target is currently unknown. No much larger clonotype is one base removed from it; base qualities were not supplied.

The clonotype comes from an adult with an advanced solid tumor such as melanoma, head and neck, liver or kidney cancer. The specimen comprised CD4+ or CD8+ T cells sorted from blood, sampled in a trial of the OX40 agonist ivuxolimab. The rearrangement joined TRBV7-9 to TRBJ2-1; the D gene is not confidently resolved. The CDR3 here reads CASSLNRATSYNEQFF. At the DNA level, the sequence is TGTGCCAGCAGCCTTAATAGGGCTACCTCCTACAATGAGCAGTTCTTC.